This TCR beta chain is drawn from a study of T-cell memory formation after mild COVID-19 (dated by TCRdb to the early 2020s). As for the study more broadly: TCR sequence clusters from the two donors were largely donor specific. The cohort comprised two young, previously healthy adult volunteers, one female and one male. T-cell clones expanding and contracting after mild COVID-19 in a couple of donors were tracked by longitudinal TCRalpha and TCRbeta repertoire sequencing.

Ficoll-Paque density gradient centrifugation was used to isolate PBMCs. With regard to this clonotype: The specificity of this receptor is unknown. No base quality values were provided; no much bigger clone lies one nucleotide off.

In the germline V gene, CDR1 corresponds to SQVTM and CDR2 to ANQGSEA. Trimming removed 7 bases from V and 6 bases from J, leaving 10 bases between the germline ends. The cysteine opens and the phenylalanine closes a CDR3 of 11 amino acids. Kept here is only the CDR3 DNA, which spans 33 bases and is read in frame from base 1. Overall study results and their limits: Some responding clones were found in pre-infection memory, which suggests that pre-existing cross-reactive memory T cells took part in the SARS-CoV-2 response. Only a couple of mild cases were covered in the study, and larger cohorts including severe cases with pre-infection samples were considered necessary. The second-wave clones that peaked on day 37 were not confirmed to be SARS-CoV-2 specific. From day 15 to 85, contracting clones showed balanced CD4/CD8 phenotypes, whereas a second wave of clones that expanded from day 15 to 37 leaned towards CD4+. Contracting CD4+ clones appeared mostly in the CM and EM memory subsets, whereas CD8+ clones were enriched in EMRA.

The data were produced on an Illumina NovaSeq 6000. Using 5'RACE with constant-segment primers, TCRalpha and TCRbeta cDNA libraries were constructed, with sample barcodes and unique molecular identifiers added in the process. RNA was extracted from every sample with Trizol reagent. Library amplification was performed in two PCR steps, and a second sample barcode and Illumina TruSeq adapters were introduced in the second step. The libraries were sequenced on an Illumina NovaSeq using 2 x 150 bp paired-end reads. The original methods were these. With migec v1.2.7, reads were demultiplexed and then collapsed into UMI-guided consensus sequences. Using mixcr v2.1.11, the UMI consensuses were aligned to TRA and TRB V and J templates and assembled into clonotypes. A clonotype was counted as expanded or contracted only if both edgeR and NoisET called the change significant, with noise models trained on biological replicates. For edgeR calls, a false discovery rate-adjusted p below 0.01 and a log2 fold-change threshold of 1 were applied. As an exploratory analysis of dynamics, max-normalized trajectories of the 1000 most abundant clonotypes were examined by PCA with hierarchical clustering. Each responding clone was given a CD4 or CD8 phenotype based on the CD4+ and CD8+ repertoires, which had been sequenced separately. Using fastp at Q25 and MiXCR, TCRdb reprocessed the public reads and kept productive beta chains. Here each entry gathers all rows of one CDR3 protein and keeps the most common genes and DNA. TCRdb, not the original authors, processed these V and J calls. The sample records around 410,000 distinct CDR3 sequences, 20% to 25% of which are singletons. About 12% of the sample is in the top ten clones.

The receptor was isolated from an adult woman who had mild COVID-19 (a few samples of this study predate the infection). The sample titles of this study are shuffled in the database, so cell type and time point are left out; the donor was told from shared clones. The sequence links TRBV29-1 to TRBJ2-1, with no D gene named confidently. Sequenced material: PBMCs or a T cell subset sorted from them (not recorded which). CDR3 loop: CSAARSNEQFF. The nucleotides read TGCAGCGCCGCCCGAAGCAATGAGCAGTTCTTC.